This TCR beta chain was captured in a study of T cell responses to AZD1222 COVID-19 vaccine. This table comes from immunoSEQ multiplex PCR, and its TCRdb copy is limited to in-frame clones, with some not included. The sample includes about 75,000 clones, approximately 88% of them seen just once. The CDR3 is 12 residues long. V dropped 3 bases and J dropped 2 bases, with 4 bases sitting between them. CDR1 is LNHDA, CDR2 SQIVND, per germline (reference sequence). The material was peripheral blood, obtained 28 days after the second dose of the MenACWY control vaccine. The sequence was obtained from an adult who received the MenACWY meningococcal vaccine as a control. V and J are TRBV19 and TRBJ1-2, with D hard to call. This CDR3 reads CASSMENYGYTF. In nucleotides, the CDR3 is TGTGCCAGTAGTATGGAGAACTATGGCTACACCTTC.